The rows below give T cell receptor beta chains drawn from one sample of a study of blood T cell repertoires in COVID-19. The method was immunoSEQ multiplex PCR; TCRdb's version includes in-frame clones alone and lacks a portion of them. The sample lists approximately 490,000 clones, about 90% seen once, with 0.7% in the top ten. Sequencing was carried out using PBMCs or T cells enriched from blood (not recorded which). Receptors were obtained from a young woman who had recovered from COVID-19. The CDR3 runs from the conserved cysteine through the conserved F or W.

V gene	J gene	CDR3 protein
TRBV9	TRBJ2-3	CASSEAGGAADTQYF
TRBV30	TRBJ1-6	CAWSSGGGNSPLHF
TRBV6-5	TRBJ1-5	CASRVGGNQPQHF
TRBV25-1	TRBJ2-2	CASSDSRGANTGELFF
TRBV7-2	TRBJ2-7	CASSLAGGSYEQYF
TRBV5-1	TRBJ1-3	CASSPTGADSGNTIYF
TRBV3-1/TRBV3-2	TRBJ1-5	CASSQYTGTGYNQPQHF
TRBV2	TRBJ1-1	CASRQGFISTEAFF
TRBV2	TRBJ2-6	CASLGESGANVLTF
TRBV6-5	TRBJ1-1	CASRQGNTEAFF
TRBV28	TRBJ2-5	CASSPGWETQYF
TRBV7-2	TRBJ2-3	CASTLGVDTQYF
TRBV30	TRBJ1-2	CAWSAPQLYGYTF
TRBV5-4	TRBJ1-6	CASSPGQGADSPLHF
TRBV5-4	TRBJ1-4	CASSLGVNEKLFF
TRBV20-1	TRBJ1-1	CSARQDTEAFF
TRBV6-2/TRBV6-3	TRBJ2-7	CASSYSPGSYEQYF
TRBV30	TRBJ2-3	CAWSVGSGGRSTDTQYF
TRBV7-9	TRBJ2-1	CASSLEGGVINEQFF
TRBV19	TRBJ1-5	CASRRDRAQPQHF